Shown below are 8 T cell receptor beta chains from a single sample sequenced in a study of T cells after yellow fever vaccination. In TCRdb, the 5' RACE reads were re-called with MiXCR into one record per CDR3 protein. Of 400,000 or so distinct CDR3 sequences listed, approximately 19% were seen once; the top ten hold roughly a sixth. The sequencing here drew on PBMCs, taken before the yellow fever booster vaccination. These receptors all come from a man aged 18 to 29 who received the YFV17D yellow fever vaccine.

This clonotype was observed at least ten times. The chain has TRBV7-2 and TRBJ1-3, with unresolved D. The CDR3 is made up of 14 amino acids. V lost 5 bases and J 8 bases, leaving 16 bases between the germline ends. Looked up from germline, CDR1 is SGHTA and CDR2 is FQGNSA. The CDR3 loop reads CASSPGPLADTIYF. As DNA, the CDR3 is TGTGCCAGCAGCCCCGGGCCTTTAGCGGACACCATATATTTT.

This chain joins TRBV9 and TRBJ2-1; tentatively, D is TRBD2 (7 bases). V was trimmed by 1 base and J by 7 bases, leaving 15 bases between them. Germline V gene sequence: CDR1 SGDLS, CDR2 YYNGEE. The CDR3 contains 15 residues. This chain's CDR3 is CASSVSSGEGNEQFF. The DNA for the CDR3 is TGTGCCAGCAGCGTATCGTCAGGGGAGGGGAATGAGCAGTTCTTC.

The chain uses TRBV7-2 and TRBJ2-3; unclear D gene. The CDR3 is made up of 11 amino acids. Trimming left V 3 bases short and J 6 bases short, with 4 bases between. The germline V gene encodes CDR1 SGHTA and CDR2 FQGNSA. The CDR3: CASSFMDTQYF. The CDR3 DNA sequence: TGTGCCAGCAGCTTTATGGATACGCAGTATTTT.

The genes are TRBV29-1 and TRBJ2-3, with 12 positions matching TRBD2. CDR1 and CDR2 from the germline V gene are SQVTM and ANQGSEA. Losses at the gene ends were 4 bases for V and 2 bases for J; bases not matched to a gene: 13. This CDR3 spans 18 amino acids. Written as DNA, the CDR3 is TGCAGCGTTGTAACCGCGGCTAGCGGGGGGGCGAACACAGATACGCAGTATTTT. Amino acid sequence: CSVVTAASGGANTDTQYF.

V and J are TRBV4-1 and TRBJ2-7, with D maybe TRBD1 (5 bases). Germline CDR1 MGHRA, CDR2 YSYEKL. Between the trimmed V and J ends, which lost 1 base and 6 bases, there was a span of 10 bases. This CDR3 spans 13 amino acids. CDR3 protein: CASSQGGQAEQYF. DNA of the CDR3: TGCGCCAGCAGCCAAGGGGGCCAGGCCGAGCAGTACTTC.

This clonotype has a handful of counts. The chain has TRBV6-5 and TRBJ1-3; no clear D gene. The CDR3 is 17 residues long. Germline lookup yields CDR1 MNHEY and CDR2 SVGAGI. V lost 4 bases, J lost 0 bases, and 16 bases lay in between. CDR3 in DNA: TGTGCCAGCAGTTCCGAATCGTACCCTGTCTCTGGAAACACCATATATTTT. It specifies CASSSESYPVSGNTIYF.

CDR3 sequence reads: CSVAGDRMNQPQHF. Written as DNA, the CDR3 is TGCAGCGTCGCGGGCGACAGGATGAATCAGCCCCAGCATTTT. The V gene is TRBV29-1, the J gene TRBJ1-5; D perhaps matches TRBD1 (6 bases). Trimming removed 6 bases from V and 4 bases from J, with 16 bases in between. The CDR3 runs 14 residues. Germline V gives CDR1 SQVTM, CDR2 ANQGSEA.

The chain recombines TRBV20-1 with TRBJ1-2, with 8 nucleotides matching TRBD1. The CDR3 covers 11 residues. CDR1 DFQATT and CDR2 SNEGSKA come from the germline V gene (reference sequence). The J segment lost 12 bases and the V segment lost 3 bases, leaving 6 bases of the junction unmatched. The CDR3 sequence: CSASPGQAHTF. CDR3 sequence (DNA): TGCAGTGCTAGCCCGGGACAGGCCCACACCTTC.